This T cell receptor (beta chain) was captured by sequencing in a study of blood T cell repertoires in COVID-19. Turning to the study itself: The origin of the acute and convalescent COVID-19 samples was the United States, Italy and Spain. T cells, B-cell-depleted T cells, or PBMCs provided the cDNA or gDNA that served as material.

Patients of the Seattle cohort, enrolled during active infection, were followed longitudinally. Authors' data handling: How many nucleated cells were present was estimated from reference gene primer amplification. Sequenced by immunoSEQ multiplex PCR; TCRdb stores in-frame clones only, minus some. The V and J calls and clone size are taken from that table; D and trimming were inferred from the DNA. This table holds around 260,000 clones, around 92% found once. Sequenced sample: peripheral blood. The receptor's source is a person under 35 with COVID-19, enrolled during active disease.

The CDR3 reads CASSLALTGGLSPLHF. As DNA, the CDR3 is TGTGCCAGCAGCTTAGCCCTGACAGGGGGCCTTTCACCCCTCCACTTT. The gene calls are TRBV7-2 and TRBJ1-6; 10 bases are shared with TRBD1. This CDR3 is 16 amino acids long. The V gene end was trimmed by 0 bases and the J gene end by 9 bases; junction bases not matched to a gene: 5. Germline V gene lookup returns CDR1 SGHTA and CDR2 FQGNSA. The full variable domain, with the rest looked up from reference TRBV7-2 and TRBJ1-6, is GAGVSQSPSNKVTEKGKDVELRCDPISGHTALYWYRQSLGQGLEFLIYFQGNSAPDKSGLPSDRFSAERTGGSVSTLTIQRTQQEDSAVYLCASSLALTGGLSPLHFGNGTRLTVT.